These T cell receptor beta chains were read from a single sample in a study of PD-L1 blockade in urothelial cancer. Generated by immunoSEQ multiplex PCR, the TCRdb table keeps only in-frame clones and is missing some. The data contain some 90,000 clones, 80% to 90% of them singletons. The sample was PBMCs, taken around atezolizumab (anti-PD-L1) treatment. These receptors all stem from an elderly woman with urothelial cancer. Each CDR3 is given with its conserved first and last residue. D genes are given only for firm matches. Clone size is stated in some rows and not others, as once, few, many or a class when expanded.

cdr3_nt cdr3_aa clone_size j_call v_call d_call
TGTGCCAGCAGTGAATATGGTACCGACATTTACTTC CASSEYGTDIYF NA TRBJ2-4 TRBV6-1 NA
TGTGCCTGGAGTGTATTGGCCAAGAACACTGAAGCTTTCTTT CAWSVLAKNTEAFF NA TRBJ1-1 TRBV30 NA
TGTGCCAGCTCACCATCCAGGAAGGAAAAACTGTTTTTT CASSPSRKEKLFF once TRBJ1-4 TRBV18 NA
TGTGCCAGCAGCCCTCGTAGCGGGAGGGGCGCCGAGCAGTACTTC CASSPRSGRGAEQYF NA TRBJ2-7 TRBV5-6 TRBD2
TGCGCCAGCAGTAGAATTGTGAACACTGAAGCTTTCTTT CASSRIVNTEAFF NA TRBJ1-1 TRBV5-1 NA
TGCGCCAGCAGCCCAACAGGGGCGACTAATCAGCCCCAGCATTTT CASSPTGATNQPQHF NA TRBJ1-5 TRBV5-1 TRBD1
TGTGCCAGCAGCTTAGAGGGGCTAGCGGGAACATACAATGAGCAGTTCTTC CASSLEGLAGTYNEQFF NA TRBJ2-1 TRBV11-2 TRBD2
TGTGCCAGCAGCTTTCTTATTTCGACTAGCGGGGGTTCAGATACGCAGTATTTT CASSFLISTSGGSDTQYF NA TRBJ2-3 TRBV7-9 TRBD2
TGTGCCAGCAGTTACGGACTAGCGGGAGGTACAGATACGCAGTATTTT CASSYGLAGGTDTQYF once TRBJ2-3 TRBV6-6 TRBD2
TGTGCCATCAGTGCCGACAGGGAAAAACTGTTTTTT CAISADREKLFF once TRBJ1-4 TRBV10-3 NA
TGTGCCAGCAGTTTCAGCGGGAACACCGGGGAGCTGTTTTTT CASSFSGNTGELFF NA TRBJ2-2 TRBV27 NA
TGTGCCAGCAGCTCAACCGGGTTCAACGCGAAGCAGTTCTTC CASSSTGFNAKQFF NA TRBJ2-1 TRBV11-2 NA
TGTGCCAGCAGCCCCCACCACGGTACGCAGTATTTT CASSPHHGTQYF NA TRBJ2-3 TRBV7-2 NA
TGTGCCTGGAGTGGAAGGGGGCGGACCCGGAACACTGAAGCTTTCTTT CAWSGRGRTRNTEAFF NA TRBJ1-1 TRBV30 TRBD1
TGTGCCAGCTCAGGGCGTAGCGAGGGCATTCAGTACTTC CASSGRSEGIQYF few TRBJ2-4 TRBV18 NA
TGCAGTGCGACGGGACAGTCAGCCCAGCATTTT CSATGQSAQHF NA TRBJ1-5 TRBV20-1 TRBD1
TGTGCCAGCAGCTTAGCCGGGTCCGGTAATCAGCCCCAGCATTTT CASSLAGSGNQPQHF NA TRBJ1-5 TRBV7-8 NA
TGTGCCAGCAGCGCGGGACAGCCAGATACGCAGTATTTT CASSAGQPDTQYF NA TRBJ2-3 TRBV7-9 NA
TGCGCCAGCAGCTTGATCGAGACAGGAGGCGAGCAGTACTTC CASSLIETGGEQYF few TRBJ2-7 TRBV5-1 NA
TGTGCCAGCAGTCGAGAAGAGACCCAGTACTTC CASSREETQYF NA TRBJ2-5 TRBV7-9 NA
TGTGCCAGTAGTGTCACCGTACGCGGGGGATACTACAATGAGCAGTTCTTC CASSVTVRGGYYNEQFF NA TRBJ2-1 TRBV19 TRBD2
TGTGCCAGCAGTTACCGGGAAGCCAATCAGCCCCAGCATTTT CASSYREANQPQHF NA TRBJ1-5 TRBV6-6 NA
TGTGCCAGCAGCTTAGACCCCTTTGGCGGAAGCACAGATACGCAGTATTTT CASSLDPFGGSTDTQYF NA TRBJ2-3 TRBV7-9 NA
TGCAGCGTTGCAGGACTAGCGGCCAGAGGAGGGAAACAAGAGACCCAGTACTTC CSVAGLAARGGKQETQYF NA TRBJ2-5 TRBV29-1 TRBD2
TGTGCCTGGAGTGCGCTGACAGGGGGCCTGAAGACCCAGTACTTC CAWSALTGGLKTQYF NA TRBJ2-5 TRBV30 TRBD1
TGTGCCAGCAGTTCCAATAAACTAGCGGGACACACAGATACGCAGTATTTT CASSSNKLAGHTDTQYF once TRBJ2-3 TRBV28 TRBD2
TGCGCCAGCAGCAGGCGGACAGGACGAAACACTGAAGCTTTCTTT CASSRRTGRNTEAFF once TRBJ1-1 TRBV10-1 TRBD1
TGTGCCAGTAGTCTCTCGACAGGGCTTTTCTTT CASSLSTGLFF NA TRBJ1-1 TRBV19 TRBD1
TGTGCCAGTAGTATAGATCAGGGCGGCAGCTCCTACGAGCAGTACTTC CASSIDQGGSSYEQYF NA TRBJ2-7 TRBV19 NA
TGTGCCAGCGTCATAAGGGGGACCTATGGCTACACCTTC CASVIRGTYGYTF NA TRBJ1-2 TRBV6-1 NA
TGTGCCAGCGGGACAGGGGGCGCTTCCGGGGAGCTGTTTTTT CASGTGGASGELFF NA TRBJ2-2 TRBV19 TRBD1
TGTGCCAGCAGCCCACGGGGAAATCTGGACTATGGCTACACCTTC CASSPRGNLDYGYTF NA TRBJ1-2 TRBV9 NA
TGTGCCAGCTCACTTAGCGGGAGCTCCTACAATGAGCAGTTCTTC CASSLSGSSYNEQFF NA TRBJ2-1 TRBV18 TRBD2
TGTGCCACCCCCGTAGGGGCTGGGGACACTGAAGCTTTCTTT CATPVGAGDTEAFF NA TRBJ1-1 TRBV30 NA
TGTGCCAGCAGCCAAGAACTTAGCGGGAGAGGGTCCTACGAGCAGTACTTC CASSQELSGRGSYEQYF NA TRBJ2-7 TRBV4-2 TRBD2
TGTGCCAGCTCGGGACAGGGGTTTGCCGTCGATGGCTACACCTTC CASSGQGFAVDGYTF NA TRBJ1-2 TRBV18 TRBD1
TGTGCCAGCAGCCTTGTGGCAGCGGGACGCAATGAGCAGTTCTTC CASSLVAAGRNEQFF NA TRBJ2-1 TRBV7-3 TRBD2
TGCGCCAGCAGTGAGGGGCCAGCCACAGATACGCAGTATTTT CASSEGPATDTQYF NA TRBJ2-3 TRBV10-1 NA
TGCGCCACCCAAGGGGGGGCAGTCTCAGATACGCAGTATTTT CATQGGAVSDTQYF once TRBJ2-3 TRBV5-1 NA
TGTGCCAGCAGCTTGGGTGCTAGCGGGAGTTTCGAGACCCAGTACTTC CASSLGASGSFETQYF NA TRBJ2-5 TRBV5-4 TRBD2
TGTGCCAGCAGTATCGACAGGGTCTTGCAATCCTACGAGCAGTACTTC CASSIDRVLQSYEQYF NA TRBJ2-7 TRBV28 TRBD1